The 23 T cell receptor beta chains given below trace back to one sample, sequenced in a study of T-cell memory formation after mild COVID-19. TCRdb re-called the 5' RACE reads through MiXCR, storing one row per CDR3 protein. The table records 280,000 or so distinct CDR3 sequences, 18% of them present only once. Sequencing used PBMCs or a T cell subset sorted from them (not recorded which). These receptors were collected from a man between 18 and 35 years old who had mild COVID-19 (a few samples of this study predate the infection). Cell type and time point are not known.

The chain is built from TRBV7-2 and TRBJ2-1; D perhaps matches TRBD2 (6 bases). Trimming stripped 0 bases from V and 2 bases from J, with 11 bases between. Germline loops: CDR1 SGHTA, CDR2 FQGNSA. There are 16 residues in the CDR3. The CDR3 sequence is CASSLAAGLPYNEQFF. The CDR3 bases are TGTGCCAGCAGCTTAGCGGCGGGGCTGCCCTACAATGAGCAGTTCTTC. Together with reference TRBV7-2 and TRBJ2-1, the CDR3 gives the full variable domain: GAGVSQSPSNKVTEKGKDVELRCDPISGHTALYWYRQSLGQGLEFLIYFQGNSAPDKSGLPSDRFSAERTGGSVSTLTIQRTQQEDSAVYLCASSLAAGLPYNEQFFGPGTRLTVL.

This clonotype was seen a few times. The chain has TRBV6-2 or TRBV6-3 and TRBJ2-7; the D is unclear. Germline V gives CDR1 MNHEY, CDR2 SVGEGT. The V gene lost 4 bases and the J gene lost 3 bases, with 10 bases spanning the gap. The CDR3 has 13 residues. In nucleotides, the CDR3 is TGTGCCAGCAGTTGGAATCGCTACTACGAGCAGTACGTC. Its protein is CASSWNRYYEQYV.

This clonotype was recorded a few times. This chain links TRBV3-1 with TRBJ2-7, with D perhaps assigned TRBD1 or TRBD2 (5 bases each). The CDR3 runs to 13 residues. The V and J ends lost 5 bases and 3 bases respectively, with 11 bases between them. Germline V lookup: CDR1 LGHDT, CDR2 YNNKEL (reference sequence). CDR3 in DNA: TGTGCCAGCAGCGGGGATGGGGGCTACGAGCAGTACTTC. It codes for CASSGDGGYEQYF.

The chain has TRBV7-8 and TRBJ2-2, with a possible D match to TRBD2 (5 bases). The CDR3 extends over 13 amino acids. V was pared by 5 bases and J by 6 bases, with 10 bases between. CDR1 is SGHVS and CDR2 is FQNEAQ in the germline V gene. CDR3 amino acids: CASSARRAGELFF. Here the CDR3 DNA reads TGTGCCAGCAGCGCCAGGCGGGCCGGGGAGCTGTTTTTT.

The rearrangement links TRBV7-8 to TRBJ2-3; D remains ambiguous. The CDR3 totals 16 residues. Trimming shortened V by 1 base and J by 4 bases, and 15 bases separated the two germline ends. Germline-derived CDR1 and CDR2 are SGHVS and FQNEAQ. The CDR3 DNA reads as TGTGCCAGCAGCTTAGGAGGCGCCCTATTAGCAGATACGCAGTATTTT. As protein: CASSLGGALLADTQYF.

This rearrangement joins TRBV6-1 to TRBJ1-2; D unclear. Germline loops: CDR1 MNHNS, CDR2 SASEGT. Trimming shortened V by 9 bases and J by 3 bases, and 17 bases separated the two germline ends. This CDR3 has 14 amino acids. CDR3 region: CASSSGTSYYGYTF. As DNA, the CDR3 is TGTGCCAGTTCCTCCGGCACCTCCTACTATGGCTACACCTTC.

This clonotype was detected a few times. The CDR3 sequence: CASGVLAGYQETQYF. The CDR3 bases are TGCGCCAGCGGGGTGTTAGCGGGGTACCAAGAGACCCAGTACTTC. V usage is TRBV5-1 and J usage is TRBJ2-5, with 8 bases fitting TRBD2. The CDR3 length is 15 residues. Germline V lookup: CDR1 SGHRS, CDR2 YFSETQ. Trimming took 7 bases from V and 0 from J; bases not matched to a gene: 8.

This clonotype was detected only a few times. This chain links TRBV11-2 with TRBJ2-2; TRBD2 is a possible D gene (5 bases). The CDR3 is made up of 16 amino acids. CDR1 and CDR2 from the germline V gene are SGHAT and FQNNGV. The ends were cut back, 7 bases at V and 3 bases at J, with 18 bases in the middle. The CDR3 here is CASTLRGQDHTGELFF. DNA for the CDR3: TGTGCCAGCACCCTTAGAGGGCAGGACCACACCGGGGAGCTGTTTTTT. Complete variable domain (other parts from reference TRBV11-2 and TRBJ2-2): EAGVAQSPRYKIIEKRQSVAFWCNPISGHATLYWYQQILGQGPKLLIQFQNNGVVDDSQLPKDRFSAERLKGVDSTLKIQPAKLEDSAVYLCASTLRGQDHTGELFFGEGSRLTVL.

The rearrangement uses TRBV7-3 and TRBJ2-5; no firm D call. CDR3 size: 13 residues. The V gene's germline CDR1 is SGHTA and CDR2 FQGTGA. V gave up 2 bases and J gave up 4 bases, with 8 bases separating them. In DNA form, the CDR3 reads TGTGCCAGCAGCTTAGCCTCCGGAGAGACCCAGTACTTC. Its protein is CASSLASGETQYF.

The V and J genes are TRBV5-1 and TRBJ1-5; D call uncertain. V was pared by 0 bases and J by 4 bases, with 8 bases between. CDR1 is SGHRS, CDR2 YFSETQ, per germline. This CDR3 is 14 amino acids long. The CDR3 here is CASSLVSANQPQHF. CDR3 sequence (DNA): TGCGCCAGCAGCTTGGTATCCGCGAATCAGCCCCAGCATTTT.

The CDR3 DNA follows: TGTGCTAGTGGCGCCCCAGGGGACGATACGCAGTATTTT. Translated: CASGAPGDDTQYF. The gene calls are TRBV12-5 and TRBJ2-3; the D gene is possibly TRBD1 (6 bases). The CDR3 runs to 13 residues. Germline V CDR1 and CDR2: LGHNT, FRNRAP. Trimming took 6 bases from V and 6 from J, leaving 13 bases between them.

The table lists this clonotype with a few counts. This chain joins TRBV7-3 and TRBJ1-1; D gene unclear. Trimming cost V 6 bases and J 7 bases, with 15 bases left between them. The CDR3 has 13 amino acids. Germline V CDR1 and CDR2: SGHTA, FQGTGA. As DNA, the CDR3 is TGTGCCAGCAGTCCGGGGTGGGGAGTTGAAGCTTTCTTT. Residues: CASSPGWGVEAFF. Using reference TRBV7-3 and TRBJ1-1 for the parts outside the CDR3, the full variable domain is GAGVSQTPSNKVTEKGKYVELRCDPISGHTALYWYRQSLGQGPEFLIYFQGTGAADDSGLPNDRFFAVRPEGSVSTLKIQRTERGDSAVYLCASSPGWGVEAFFGQGTRLTVV.

The chain is built from TRBV3-1 and TRBJ2-3; D is uncertain. This CDR3 contains 14 residues. Germline V gene data show CDR1 as LGHDT and CDR2 as YNNKEL (reference sequence). Trimming took 0 bases from V and 4 from J, leaving 8 bases between them. In DNA form, the CDR3 reads TGTGCCAGCAGCCAAGATTTGTGGTCAGATACGCAGTATTTT. Amino acids: CASSQDLWSDTQYF.

The table lists this clonotype with a few counts. This chain's CDR3 is CAISDLPLSRGRHGYTF. Here the CDR3 DNA reads TGTGCCATCAGTGATTTACCTTTAAGCAGGGGACGGCATGGCTACACCTTC. The V call is TRBV10-3, the J call TRBJ1-2, with a weak D call TRBD1 (6 bases). Trimming took 3 bases from V and 6 from J, leaving 23 bases between them. Germline assignment: CDR1 ENHRY and CDR2 SYGVKD. The CDR3 has 17 residues.

The chain combines TRBV27 with TRBJ2-7; D gene unclear. The length of the CDR3 is 14 residues. Trimming removed 5 bases from V and 6 bases from J, with 17 bases in between. Germline V lookup: CDR1 MNHEY, CDR2 SMNVEV (reference sequence). CDR3 loop: CASSPRTVYSEQYF. The CDR3 DNA reads as TGTGCCAGCAGTCCAAGGACGGTTTATAGCGAGCAGTACTTC.

This clonotype was recorded many times. The rearrangement links TRBV7-2 to TRBJ1-1; no firm D call. Trimming shortened V by 4 bases and J by 4 bases, and 10 bases separated the two germline ends. Germline CDR1 SGHTA, CDR2 FQGNSA. There are 13 residues in the CDR3. The CDR3 nucleotides are TGTGCCAGCAGCTCCCATCACGGCACTGAAGCTTTCTTT. Translated: CASSSHHGTEAFF.

This clonotype was observed a few times. V gene TRBV20-1 combines with J gene TRBJ2-7, with a weak D call TRBD1 (5 bases). Germline V gene sequence: CDR1 DFQATT, CDR2 SNEGSKA (reference sequence). V lost 0 bases, J lost 0 bases, and 6 bases lay in between. The CDR3 contains 13 residues. CDR3 region: CSARERGSYEQYV. The DNA for the CDR3 is TGCAGTGCTAGAGAAAGGGGCTCCTACGAGCAGTACGTC.

This clonotype was seen a few times. The CDR3 bases are TGTGCCAGCAGCTTAGCAGGCTTTAATGAAAAACTGTTTTTT. Its translation: CASSLAGFNEKLFF. The chain has TRBV7-8 and TRBJ1-4; D uncertain. This CDR3 has 14 residues. The V and J ends lost 0 bases and 4 bases respectively, with 6 bases between them. Looked up from germline, CDR1 is SGHVS and CDR2 is FQNEAQ. Complete variable domain (other parts from reference TRBV7-8 and TRBJ1-4): GAGVSQSPRYKVAKRGQDVALRCDPISGHVSLFWYQQALGQGPEFLTYFQNEAQLDKSGLPSDRFFAERPEGSVSTLKIQRTQQEDSAVYLCASSLAGFNEKLFFGSGTQLSVL.

This chain uses TRBV4-2 with TRBJ2-6, with D perhaps TRBD1 (6 bases). Germline V gene lookup returns CDR1 LGHNA and CDR2 YNFKEQ. Trimming shortened V by 0 bases and J by 4 bases, and 10 bases separated the two germline ends. This CDR3 is 16 amino acids long. CDR3 DNA: TGTGCCAGCAGCCAAGAAGCAGGGGACGGGGCCAACGTCCTGACTTTC. The encoded protein is CASSQEAGDGANVLTF.

This clonotype was observed a handful of times. V and J are TRBV29-1 and TRBJ2-3; the D gene is possibly TRBD2 (7 bases). The germline V gene encodes CDR1 SQVTM and CDR2 ANQGSEA. V gave up 3 bases and J gave up 5 bases, with 18 bases separating them. CDR3 length: 15 residues. The CDR3 DNA follows: TGCAGCGTTGATAACTTTCGGGGGGCCGGAGATACGCAGTATTTT. It yields the protein CSVDNFRGAGDTQYF.

This clonotype showed up just a few times. The chain recombines TRBV12-3 or TRBV12-4 with TRBJ1-1, with a tentative D call TRBD1 (5 bases). This CDR3 region has 19 residues. V dropped 2 bases and J dropped 0 bases, with 22 bases sitting between them. The CDR3 region is CASSLSRAWLTGLNTEAFF. The DNA for the CDR3 is TGTGCCAGCAGTTTAAGTCGAGCGTGGCTCACAGGCTTGAACACTGAAGCTTTCTTT.

This clonotype came up a few times. The chain recombines TRBV2 with TRBJ2-3, with 7 bases aligning to TRBD2. V shed 8 bases, J shed 4 bases, and the junction held 9 bases outside the gene matches. CDR3 size: 14 residues. Germline values: CDR1 SNHLY, CDR2 FYNNEI. CDR3 sequence reads: CASARTSPADTQYF. The CDR3 DNA reads as TGTGCCAGCGCCCGGACTAGTCCCGCAGATACGCAGTATTTT.

V gene TRBV5-5 combines with J gene TRBJ1-2, with TRBD1 matching over 7 bases. The germline CDR1 and CDR2 sequences are SGHKS and YYEKEE (reference sequence). The CDR3 extends over 12 amino acids. V gave up 3 bases and J gave up 12 bases; unmatched junction bases: 8. For the CDR3, the DNA is TGTGCCAGCAGCTGGGACAGCCAGAGGGACACCTTC. The encoded protein is CASSWDSQRDTF.